This TCR beta chain came from a study of cytomegalovirus exposure and HLA in healthy donors. At the level of the study: Clustering assigned approximately 79% of the approximately 400 genotyped donors to the Caucasian-associated ancestry cluster. Study-wide results and caveats: There were 164 TCR beta chains listed as cytomegalovirus-associated.

Germline loops: CDR1 MNHEY, CDR2 SMNVEV (reference sequence). CDR3 length: 13 amino acids. V was pared by 11 bases and J by 2 bases, with 6 bases of the junction left unmatched. Notes on this clone: Its cognate antigen is unknown.

Although they were nominally healthy when sampled, donors likely had unrecorded immune exposures. It was with 60 Vbeta and 13 Jbeta primers that the PCR ran. Sequenced by immunoSEQ multiplex PCR; TCRdb stores in-frame clones only, minus some. Among 100,000 to 150,000 clones listed, approximately 69% were seen once. This clonotype was sampled from a man aged 40-49 years in good health and CMV-seropositive. What was sequenced was PBMCs. The chain carries TRBV27 and TRBJ2-7, with TRBD1 matching 10 bases. The CDR3 DNA is TGTGCCGGAGCGGACAGGGGGACCTACGAGCAGTACTTC. Protein sequence: CAGADRGTYEQYF.